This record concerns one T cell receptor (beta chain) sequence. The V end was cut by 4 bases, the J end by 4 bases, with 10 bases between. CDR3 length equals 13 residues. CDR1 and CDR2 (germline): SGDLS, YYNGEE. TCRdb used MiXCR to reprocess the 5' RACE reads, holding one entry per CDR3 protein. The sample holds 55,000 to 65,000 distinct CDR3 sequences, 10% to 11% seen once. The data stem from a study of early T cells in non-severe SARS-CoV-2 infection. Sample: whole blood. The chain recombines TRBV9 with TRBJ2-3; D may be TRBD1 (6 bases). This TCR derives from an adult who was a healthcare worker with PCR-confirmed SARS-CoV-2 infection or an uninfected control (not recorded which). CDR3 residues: CASSPGVADTQYF. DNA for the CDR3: TGTGCCAGCAGCCCAGGGGTCGCAGATACGCAGTATTTT. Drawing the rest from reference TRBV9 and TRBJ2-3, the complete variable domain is DSGVTQTPKHLITATGQRVTLRCSPRSGDLSVYWYQQSLDQGLQFLIQYYNGEERAKGNILERFSAQQFPDLHSELNLSSLELGDSALYFCASSPGVADTQYFGPGTRLTVL.